Below are 29 T cell receptor beta chains sequenced from a single sample in a study of prognosis after radiotherapy for stage I lung cancer. Multiplex PCR in two rounds served to amplify TCR beta CDR3 from genomic DNA. Primers (each specific to one TRBV or TRBJ gene) were used in first-round PCR. TCRdb processed the multiplex PCR reads anew with MiXCR; each CDR3 protein has one entry. Of tens of thousands of distinct CDR3 sequences listed, roughly 40% are singletons. The specimen comprised PBMCs, sampled before or after stereotactic body radiation therapy (not recorded which). The receptors come from a donor aged 50 or older with non-small cell lung cancer.

This clonotype was recorded a few times. A much larger clone differs by one base, so this may be a read error. The conserved final phenylalanine or tryptophan is absent from the CDR3, which likely points to a read error. The CDR3 protein is CASSINLNEKLFS. CDR3 nucleotide sequence: TGTGCCAGTAGTATCAACCTTAATGAAAAACTGTTTTCT. This rearrangement joins TRBV19 to TRBJ1-4; D unclear. The germline CDR1 and CDR2 sequences are LNHDA and SQIVND (reference sequence). This CDR3 has 13 amino acids. The germline V and J ends were trimmed by 3 bases and 4 bases, with 6 bases remaining between them.

This clonotype was seen ten or more times. The V call is TRBV4-3, the J call TRBJ2-5; TRBD1 matches 10 bases. J gave up 5 bases and V 2 bases, and 8 bases lay outside the gene matches. CDR1 and CDR2 from the germline V gene are LGHNA and YSLEER. The CDR3 runs to 16 residues. The CDR3 loop reads CASSQQVPGQGETQYF. The CDR3 DNA is TGCGCCAGCAGCCAACAAGTACCGGGACAGGGGGAGACCCAGTACTTC.

This clonotype was seen a single time. A junction boundary mismatches the germline segment, possibly from a read error. The J gene is TRBJ2-2, the V gene TRBV12-3 or TRBV12-4, with D unresolved. This CDR3 has 14 residues. The DNA for the CDR3 is TGTGCCAGCAGCTTAGGGCTTAGCACCGGGGAGCTGTTTTTT. Translated, it gives CASSLGLSTGELFF.

Ten or more counts support this clonotype. This rearrangement joins TRBV6-5 to TRBJ2-2, with a weak D call TRBD2 (5 bases). This CDR3 comprises 14 residues. The germline V gene has CDR1 MNHEY and CDR2 SVGAGI. The V end lost 2 bases, the J end lost 3 bases, and 7 bases lay between the germline ends. CDR3: CASSYDYHTGELFF. The CDR3 DNA is TGTGCCAGCAGTTACGACTATCACACCGGGGAGCTGTTTTTT.

This clonotype occurred many times. The V gene is TRBV14, the J gene TRBJ1-6, with D hard to call. This CDR3 spans 15 amino acids. Germline V lookup: CDR1 SGHDN, CDR2 FVKESK. Trimming removed 3 bases at V and 0 bases at J, with 6 bases between. CDR3 region: CASSQQSSYNSPLHF. Written as DNA, the CDR3 is TGTGCCAGCAGCCAGCAGAGCTCCTATAATTCACCCCTCCACTTT.

This clonotype was counted a few times. Just one base apart from a much larger clone, this may be a read error. The chain employs TRBV6-5 and TRBJ1-1; D gene uncertain. Per germline, CDR1 MNHEY and CDR2 SVGAGI. The length of the CDR3 is 13 residues. Trimming took 2 bases from V and 4 from J, leaving 8 bases between them. CDR3 in amino acids: CASSYRRATEAFF. CDR3 DNA sequence: TGTGCCAGCAGTTACAGGCGGGCCACTGAAGCTTTCTTT.

The chain uses TRBV7-9 and TRBJ2-3; 8 nucleotides agree with TRBD2. The germline V gene encodes CDR1 SEHNR and CDR2 FQNEAQ (reference sequence). CDR3 length: 16 residues. With V trimmed by 1 base and J by 2 bases, 5 bases remained unmatched. CDR3 amino acids: CASSLEGSGVTDTQYF. As DNA, the CDR3 is TGTGCCAGCAGCTTAGAGGGTAGCGGGGTCACAGATACGCAGTATTTT.

This clonotype was picked up many times. The chain joins TRBV6-5 to TRBJ1-5; D is perhaps TRBD1 (6 bases). Between the trimmed V and J ends, which lost 0 bases and 5 bases, there was a span of 8 bases. There are 14 residues in the CDR3. Germline V lookup: CDR1 MNHEY, CDR2 SVGAGI. CDR3 nucleotides: TGTGCCAGCAGTTACTCTCCAGGGGATCAGCCCCAGCATTTT. This codes for CASSYSPGDQPQHF.

The J gene is TRBJ1-2, the V gene TRBV29-1; TRBD1 matches at 10 bases. There are 13 residues in the CDR3. CDR1 is SQVTM and CDR2 is ANQGSEA in the germline V gene. J lost 7 bases, V lost 4 bases, and 6 bases had no gene match. For the CDR3, the DNA is TGCAGCGTTGTTAGGACAGGGGGTTTTGGCTACACCTTC. This gives the protein CSVVRTGGFGYTF. Complete variable domain (other parts from reference TRBV29-1 and TRBJ1-2): SAVISQKPSRDICQRGTSLTIQCQVDSQVTMMFWYRQQPGQSLTLIATANQGSEATYESGFVIDKFPISRPNLTFSTLTVSNMSPEDSSIYLCSVVRTGGFGYTFGSGTRLTVV.

At least ten counts were recorded for this clonotype. The genes are TRBV5-1 and TRBJ2-5; tentative D call: TRBD2 (5 bases). Per the germline V gene, CDR1 is SGHRS and CDR2 is YFSETQ. The CDR3 totals 14 residues. Trimming pared 2 bases from V and 5 bases from J, leaving 13 bases between. The CDR3 spells CASSLSRGLETQYF. The CDR3 coding sequence is TGCGCCAGCAGCTTATCTCGGGGTCTGGAGACCCAGTACTTC.

Remarks on this clonotype: Given a much more abundant clone one base away, this may be a read error. The V call is TRBV15, the J call TRBJ2-7; TRBD1 agrees at 7 bases. The CDR3 contains 14 residues. Per germline, CDR1 LNHNV and CDR2 YYDKDF (reference sequence). Written as DNA, the CDR3 is TGTTCCACCAGCAGAGGGACAGTATCCTACGAGCAGTACTTC. This codes for CSTSRGTVSYEQYF.

This clonotype occurred many times. J is TRBJ1-3 and V is TRBV2; D not resolved. Trimming cost V 6 bases and J 0 bases, with 6 bases left between them. From germline, CDR1 is SNHLY and CDR2 FYNNEI. The CDR3 spans 13 residues. This chain's CDR3 is CASRADSGNTIYF. The CDR3, as DNA: TGTGCCAGCAGGGCAGACTCTGGAAACACCATATATTTT.

In its sample, this clonotype was seen many times. The J gene is TRBJ1-5, the V gene TRBV2; 9 positions match TRBD1. The ends lost 4 bases at V and 6 bases at J; junction bases unmatched: 7. Germline V gene lookup returns CDR1 SNHLY and CDR2 FYNNEI. This CDR3 has 15 residues. DNA for the CDR3: TGTGCCAGCAGTGGAAGGACAGGGGTCGTTCAGCCCCAGCATTTT. Residues: CASSGRTGVVQPQHF.

This clonotype was recorded at least ten times. The V call is TRBV2, the J call TRBJ2-7; D uncertain. The germline CDR1 and CDR2 sequences are SNHLY and FYNNEI. The germline V and J ends were trimmed by 2 bases and 0 bases, with 8 bases remaining between them. This CDR3 contains 14 residues. CDR3 nucleotides: TGTGCCAGCAGTGAAACGGAAAGCTCCTACGAGCAGTACTTC. Its translation: CASSETESSYEQYF.

Many counts were recorded for this clonotype. The genes are TRBV5-5 and TRBJ2-2, with 10 nucleotides matching TRBD2. The CDR3 spans 16 residues. Germline CDR1 and CDR2: SGHKS and YYEKEE (reference sequence). V trimming: 4 bases; J trimming: 1 base; junction bases outside the gene matches: 4. The CDR3 DNA follows: TGTGCCAGCAGCCAATCTAGCGGGAGGAACACCGGGGAGCTGTTTTTT. It encodes CASSQSSGRNTGELFF.

The genes are TRBV28 and TRBJ2-1; tentatively, D is TRBD1 or TRBD2 (5 bases each). The CDR3 consists of 14 residues. V shed 5 bases and J shed 3 bases, with 11 bases lying between them. Germline V gene sequence: CDR1 MDHEN, CDR2 SYDVKM. The CDR3 region is CASSKQDFYNEQFF. CDR3 nucleotide sequence: TGTGCCAGCAGTAAACAGGACTTCTACAATGAGCAGTTCTTC. The complete variable domain, with remaining parts taken from reference TRBV28 and TRBJ2-1, reads DVKVTQSSRYLVKRTGEKVFLECVQDMDHENMFWYRQDPGLGLRLIYFSYDVKMKEKGDIPEGYSVSREKKERFSLILESASTNQTSMYLCASSKQDFYNEQFFGPGTRLTVL.

This clonotype was found many times. As DNA, the CDR3 is TGCGCCAGCAGCTTGGGGGCAGGGCTGAACACTGAAGCTTTCTTT. It translates to CASSLGAGLNTEAFF. The chain combines TRBV5-1 with TRBJ1-1; the D gene is possibly TRBD1 (5 bases). CDR1 is SGHRS and CDR2 is YFSETQ in the germline V gene. V gave up 0 bases and J gave up 0 bases, with 9 bases separating them. The CDR3 covers 15 residues.

The chain joins TRBV12-3 or TRBV12-4 to TRBJ1-2; D is perhaps TRBD1 (6 bases). The V end lost 4 bases, the J end lost 1 base, and 10 bases lay between the germline ends. CDR3 length: 14 residues. Here the CDR3 reads CASSSWGHNYGYTF. DNA for the CDR3: TGTGCCAGCAGTTCCTGGGGACATAACTATGGCTACACCTTC.

On this clonotype: A read error may account for a junction end that differs from germline. The chain employs TRBV28 and TRBJ1-5; D is unresolved. This CDR3 is 13 amino acids long. Germline CDR1 MDHEN, CDR2 SYDVKM. The DNA for the CDR3 is TGTGCCAGCGCCGAAACGGCCAATCATCCCCAGCATTTT. It is translated as CASAETANHPQHF.

This clonotype appeared many times. CDR3 sequence reads: CASSPGVSRLVEQYF. The DNA of the CDR3 is TGTGCCAGCAGCCCTGGGGTGAGTAGGTTAGTGGAGCAGTACTTC. The chain recombines TRBV28 with TRBJ2-7; D gene uncertain. The CDR3 length is 15 residues. CDR1 is MDHEN and CDR2 is SYDVKM in the germline V gene. Trimming took off 6 bases at V and 7 bases at J, with 22 bases between the two ends.

The chain joins TRBV6-4 to TRBJ2-1; 9 nucleotides line up with TRBD2. CDR3 length equals 14 residues. Germline lookup yields CDR1 MRHNA and CDR2 SNTAGT. V was clipped by 5 bases and J by 3 bases; unmatched bases: 2. The CDR3 protein is CASSKAGGYNEQFF. The CDR3 DNA sequence: TGTGCCAGCAGTAAAGCGGGAGGCTACAATGAGCAGTTCTTC.

The CDR3 DNA follows: TGTGCCAGCAGCCCAAGTCCGGGTCTCCAGCCCTACGAGCAGTACTTC. Its translation: CASSPSPGLQPYEQYF. The chain couples TRBV6-1 to TRBJ2-7, with D uncertain. The CDR3 has 16 amino acids. The V gene lost 6 bases and the J gene lost 2 bases, with 20 bases spanning the gap. Germline lookup yields CDR1 MNHNS and CDR2 SASEGT.

This clonotype was observed many times. The J gene is TRBJ2-1, the V gene TRBV11-2, with D tentatively TRBD2 (9 bases). V was cut by 4 bases and J by 8 bases, with 24 bases left in between. This CDR3 is 17 amino acids long. CDR1 is SGHAT and CDR2 is FQNNGV in the germline V gene. The chain's CDR3 is CASSSQTGAGGIYEQFF. The CDR3, as DNA: TGTGCCAGCAGCTCCCAGACAGGGGCGGGAGGGATCTATGAGCAGTTCTTC.

As for this clonotype: Sequence at one end of the junction differs from germline and may be a read error. The genes are TRBV24-1 and TRBJ2-1, with D perhaps TRBD1 or TRBD2 (5 bases each). The germline gives CDR1 KGHDR, CDR2 SFDVKD. This CDR3 is 12 amino acids long. The CDR3 protein is CTTRGVHNEQFF. Here the CDR3 DNA reads TGTACCACCAGAGGGGTTCACAATGAGCAGTTCTTC.

This clonotype occurred many times. The V call is TRBV29-1, the J call TRBJ2-7; 10 bases map to TRBD1. V shed 3 bases, J shed 4 bases, and the junction held 6 bases outside the gene matches. This CDR3 spans 14 amino acids. CDR1 is SQVTM and CDR2 is ANQGSEA in the germline V gene. Here the CDR3 reads CSVEGGQGTYEQYF. DNA for the CDR3: TGCAGCGTTGAGGGGGGACAGGGGACTTACGAGCAGTACTTC.

The rearrangement uses TRBV5-6 and TRBJ1-2, with 7 bases identical to TRBD1. V was clipped by 6 bases and J by 2 bases; unmatched bases: 13. Per the germline V gene, CDR1 is SGHDT and CDR2 is YYEEEE. The CDR3 is 16 residues long. CDR3: CASIPVTGLGNYGYTF. DNA for the CDR3: TGTGCCAGCATCCCCGTGACAGGGCTCGGGAACTATGGCTACACCTTC.

In its sample, this clonotype was seen many times. The rearrangement joins TRBV6-1 to TRBJ2-7, with D unclear. V shed 6 bases and J shed 4 bases, with 16 bases lying between them. The CDR3 length is 14 residues. Germline values: CDR1 MNHNS, CDR2 SASEGT. The CDR3 sequence is CASRGLGRSYEQYF. The CDR3 DNA is TGTGCCAGCAGGGGCCTTGGCAGGTCGTACGAGCAGTACTTC.

This clonotype showed up many times. This chain joins TRBV18 and TRBJ2-7; 9 bases are a match to TRBD1. The germline CDR1 and CDR2 sequences are KGHSH and LQKENI. The CDR3 runs 15 residues. Unmatched junction bases numbered 7, after V lost 1 base and J lost 6 bases. The CDR3 DNA reads TGTGCCAGCTCACCACAAACGGACAGGGGTGGCGAGCAGTACTTC. This gives the protein CASSPQTDRGGEQYF.

At least ten counts were recorded for this clonotype. The V gene is TRBV2, the J gene TRBJ2-1; 9 bases are a match to TRBD2. J was trimmed by 9 bases and V by 7 bases; bases with no gene match: 7. This CDR3 has 13 amino acids. The V gene's germline CDR1 is SNHLY and CDR2 FYNNEI. CDR3 loop: CASNKREEGEQFF. CDR3 DNA: TGTGCCAGCAACAAGCGGGAGGAGGGTGAGCAGTTCTTC.